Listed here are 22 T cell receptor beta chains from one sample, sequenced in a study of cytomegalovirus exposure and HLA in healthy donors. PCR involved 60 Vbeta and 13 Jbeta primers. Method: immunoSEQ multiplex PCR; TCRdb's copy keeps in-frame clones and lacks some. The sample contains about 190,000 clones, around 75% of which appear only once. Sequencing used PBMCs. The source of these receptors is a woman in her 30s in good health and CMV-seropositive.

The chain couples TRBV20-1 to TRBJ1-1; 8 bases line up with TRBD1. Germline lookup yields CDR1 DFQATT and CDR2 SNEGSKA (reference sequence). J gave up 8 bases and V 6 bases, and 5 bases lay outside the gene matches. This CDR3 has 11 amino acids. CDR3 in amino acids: CSASTGVEAFF. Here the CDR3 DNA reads TGCAGTGCCTCGACAGGGGTGGAAGCTTTCTTT.

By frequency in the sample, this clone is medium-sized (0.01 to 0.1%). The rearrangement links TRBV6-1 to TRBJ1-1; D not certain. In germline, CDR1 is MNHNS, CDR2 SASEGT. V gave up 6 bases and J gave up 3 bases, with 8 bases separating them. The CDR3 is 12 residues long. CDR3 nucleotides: TGTGCCAGCAGACAGAGGGACACTGAAGCTTTCTTT. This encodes CASRQRDTEAFF.

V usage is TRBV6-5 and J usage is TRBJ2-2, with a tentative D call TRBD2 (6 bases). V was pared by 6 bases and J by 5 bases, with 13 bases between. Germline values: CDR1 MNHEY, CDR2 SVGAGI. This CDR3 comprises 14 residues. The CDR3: CASRRDSWTGELFF. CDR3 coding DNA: TGTGCCAGCAGGCGGGACTCATGGACCGGGGAGCTGTTTTTT.

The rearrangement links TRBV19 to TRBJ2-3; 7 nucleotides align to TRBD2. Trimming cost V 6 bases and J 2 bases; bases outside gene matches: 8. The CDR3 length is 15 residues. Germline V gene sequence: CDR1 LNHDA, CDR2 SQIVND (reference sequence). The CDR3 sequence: CASSRGAGDTDTQYF. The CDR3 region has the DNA TGTGCCAGTAGCCGAGGGGCGGGGGACACAGATACGCAGTATTTT.

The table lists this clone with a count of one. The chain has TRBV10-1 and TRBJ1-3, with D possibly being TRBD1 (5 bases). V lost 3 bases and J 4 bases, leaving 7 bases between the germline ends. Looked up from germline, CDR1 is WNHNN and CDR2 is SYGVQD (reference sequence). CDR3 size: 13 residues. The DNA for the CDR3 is TGCGCCAGCAGTGATGGGGCAGGAAACACCATATATTTT. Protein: CASSDGAGNTIYF.

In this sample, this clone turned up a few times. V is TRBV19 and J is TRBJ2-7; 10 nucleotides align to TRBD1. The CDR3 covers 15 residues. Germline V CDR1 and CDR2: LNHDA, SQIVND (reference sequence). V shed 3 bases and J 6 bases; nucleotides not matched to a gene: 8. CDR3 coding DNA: TGTGCCAGTAGTATTGGGAGTTGGACAGGGGGCGAGCAGTACTTC. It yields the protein CASSIGSWTGGEQYF.

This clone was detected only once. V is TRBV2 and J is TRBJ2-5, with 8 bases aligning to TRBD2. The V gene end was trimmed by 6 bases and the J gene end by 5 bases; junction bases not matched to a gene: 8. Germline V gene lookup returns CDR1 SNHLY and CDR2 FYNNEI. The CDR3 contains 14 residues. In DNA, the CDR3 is TGTGCCAGCAGCGGAGGGACTAGTTGGGAGACCCAGTACTTC. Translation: CASSGGTSWETQYF.

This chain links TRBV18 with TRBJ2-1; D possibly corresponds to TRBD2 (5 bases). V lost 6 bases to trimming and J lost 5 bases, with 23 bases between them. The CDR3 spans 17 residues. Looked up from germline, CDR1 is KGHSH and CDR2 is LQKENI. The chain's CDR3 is CASSRETISGVNNEQFF. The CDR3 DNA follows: TGTGCCAGCTCCCGGGAAACGATATCCGGGGTGAACAATGAGCAGTTCTTC.

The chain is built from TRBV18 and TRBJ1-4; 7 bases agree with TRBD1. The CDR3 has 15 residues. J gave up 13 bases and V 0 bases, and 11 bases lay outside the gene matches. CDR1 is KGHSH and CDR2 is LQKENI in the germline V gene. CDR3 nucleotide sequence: TGTGCCAGCTCACCACCAGCGCGACAGGGAAGAGGACTGTTTTTT. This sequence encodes CASSPPARQGRGLFF.

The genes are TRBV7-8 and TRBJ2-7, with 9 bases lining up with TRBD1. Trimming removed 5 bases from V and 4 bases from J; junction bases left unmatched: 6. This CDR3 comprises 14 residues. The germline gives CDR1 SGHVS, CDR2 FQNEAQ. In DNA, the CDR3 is TGTGCCAGCAGCCTACCGGGACAGGGTTACGAGCAGTACTTC. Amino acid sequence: CASSLPGQGYEQYF.

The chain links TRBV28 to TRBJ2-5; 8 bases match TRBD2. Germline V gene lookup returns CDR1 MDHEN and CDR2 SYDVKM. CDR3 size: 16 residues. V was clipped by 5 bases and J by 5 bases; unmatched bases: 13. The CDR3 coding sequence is TGTGCCAGCAGTCGTAGCGGGACCACTTTAGGGGAGACCCAGTACTTC. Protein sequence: CASSRSGTTLGETQYF.

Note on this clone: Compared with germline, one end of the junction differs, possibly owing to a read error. The CDR3 DNA is TGTGCCAGCAGTTTAAGACAGGGGGCGAGGAACACTGAAGCTTTCTTT. It yields the protein CASSLRQGARNTEAFF. The rearrangement links TRBV7-3 to TRBJ1-1; the match to TRBD1 covers 10 bases. Germline-derived CDR1 and CDR2 are SGHTA and FQGTGA. This CDR3 is built from 16 residues.

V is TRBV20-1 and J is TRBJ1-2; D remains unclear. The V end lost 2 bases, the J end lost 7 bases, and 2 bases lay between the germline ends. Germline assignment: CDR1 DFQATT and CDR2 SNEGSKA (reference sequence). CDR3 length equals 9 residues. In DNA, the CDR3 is TGCAGTGCTAGACTTGGCTACACCTTC. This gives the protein CSARLGYTF.

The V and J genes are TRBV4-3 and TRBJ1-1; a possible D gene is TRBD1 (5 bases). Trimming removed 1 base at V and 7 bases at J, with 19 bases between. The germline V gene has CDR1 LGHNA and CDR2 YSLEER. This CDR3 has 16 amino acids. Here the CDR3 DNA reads TGCGCCAGCAGCCAAGCCCTTGTGGAGGGCGGGGGTGAAGCTTTCTTT. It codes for CASSQALVEGGGEAFF.

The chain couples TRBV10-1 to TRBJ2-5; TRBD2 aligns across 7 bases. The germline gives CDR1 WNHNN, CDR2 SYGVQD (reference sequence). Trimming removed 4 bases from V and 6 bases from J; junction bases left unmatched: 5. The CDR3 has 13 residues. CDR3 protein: CASSGRREKTQYF. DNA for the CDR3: TGCGCCAGCAGTGGTCGGCGGGAGAAGACCCAGTACTTC.

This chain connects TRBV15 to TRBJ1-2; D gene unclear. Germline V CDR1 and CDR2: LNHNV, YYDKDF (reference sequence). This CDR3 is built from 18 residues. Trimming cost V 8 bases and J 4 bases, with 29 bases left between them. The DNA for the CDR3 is TGTGCCACCCGACTCCACGCGTCGCGGACGGGGAAGAGCTATGGCTACACCTTC. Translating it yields CATRLHASRTGKSYGYTF.

CDR3 loop: CAISDRTGADEQYF. In nucleotides, the CDR3 is TGTGCCATCAGCGATCGGACAGGGGCCGACGAGCAGTACTTC. The J gene is TRBJ2-7, the V gene TRBV10-3; 9 positions agree with TRBD1. V gave up 6 bases and J gave up 5 bases; unmatched junction bases: 8. The CDR3 has 14 residues. Germline V CDR1 and CDR2: ENHRY, SYGVKD.

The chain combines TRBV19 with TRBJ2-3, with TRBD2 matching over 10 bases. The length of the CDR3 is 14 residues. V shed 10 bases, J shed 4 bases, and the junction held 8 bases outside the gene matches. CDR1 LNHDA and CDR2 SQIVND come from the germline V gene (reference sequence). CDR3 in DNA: TGTGCCACCACCTCTAGCGGGAGAGCAGATACGCAGTATTTT. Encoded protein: CATTSSGRADTQYF.

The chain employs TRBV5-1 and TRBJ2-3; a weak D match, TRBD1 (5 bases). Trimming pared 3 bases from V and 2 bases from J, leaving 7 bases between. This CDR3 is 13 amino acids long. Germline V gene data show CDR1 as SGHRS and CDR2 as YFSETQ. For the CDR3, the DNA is TGCGCCAGCAGCTCGACAGTCACAGATACGCAGTATTTT. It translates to CASSSTVTDTQYF.

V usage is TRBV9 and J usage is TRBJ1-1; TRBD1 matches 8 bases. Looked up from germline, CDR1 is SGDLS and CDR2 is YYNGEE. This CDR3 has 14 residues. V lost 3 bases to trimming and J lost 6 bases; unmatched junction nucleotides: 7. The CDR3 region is CASSEDGTGAEAFF. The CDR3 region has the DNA TGTGCCAGCAGCGAAGATGGGACAGGAGCTGAAGCTTTCTTT.

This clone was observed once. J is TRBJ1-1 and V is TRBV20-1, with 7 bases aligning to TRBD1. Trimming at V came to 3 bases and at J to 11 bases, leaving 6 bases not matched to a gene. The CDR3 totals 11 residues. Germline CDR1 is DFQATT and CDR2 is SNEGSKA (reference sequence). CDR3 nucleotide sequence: TGCAGTGCTAGGGAGACAGGGTACGCTTTCTTT. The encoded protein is CSARETGYAFF.

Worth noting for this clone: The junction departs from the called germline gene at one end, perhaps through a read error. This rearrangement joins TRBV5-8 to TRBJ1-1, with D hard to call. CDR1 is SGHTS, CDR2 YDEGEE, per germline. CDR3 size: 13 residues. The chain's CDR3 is CASSPTRNTEAFF. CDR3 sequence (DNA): TGCGCCAGCAGCCCAACGAGGAACACTGAAGCTTTCTTT.